These T cell receptor beta chains were read from a single sample in a study of blood T cell repertoires in COVID-19. Generated by immunoSEQ multiplex PCR, the TCRdb table keeps only in-frame clones and is missing some. The data show more than 80,000 clones, around 88% seen once. Material for sequencing was peripheral blood. The source of these receptors is a man aged 50 to 59 with active COVID-19. The CDR3 runs from the conserved cysteine through the conserved F or W. The order of the fields is D gene, V gene, J gene, CDR3 protein, CDR3 DNA. D genes are given only for firm matches.

-,TRBV4-1,TRBJ2-1,CASSQVGVGQFF,TGCGCCAGCAGCCAAGTCGGAGTCGGGCAGTTCTTC
TRBD2,TRBV19,TRBJ2-2,CASSISPLQRGVNTGELFF,TGTGCCAGTAGTATATCCCCCCTCCAGCGGGGGGTGAACACCGGGGAGCTGTTTTTT
-,TRBV6-2/TRBV6-3,TRBJ1-3,CASSYSTVGAGNTIYF,TGTGCCAGCAGTTACTCGACCGTGGGAGCTGGAAACACCATATATTTT
TRBD1,TRBV28,TRBJ1-5,CASSLYRGNQPQHF,TGTGCCAGCAGTTTATACAGGGGTAATCAGCCCCAGCATTTT
-,TRBV11-2,TRBJ1-1,CASSLVGGHTEAFF,TGTGCCAGCAGCTTAGTGGGGGGGCACACTGAAGCTTTCTTT
-,TRBV6-4,TRBJ2-3,CASMDREGDTQYF,TGTGCCAGCATGGACAGGGAGGGAGATACGCAGTATTTT
TRBD1,TRBV6-5,TRBJ1-1,CASSYGTVNTEAFF,TGTGCCAGCAGTTACGGGACAGTGAACACTGAAGCTTTCTTT
-,TRBV5-1,TRBJ2-5,CASSFGAGAQETQYF,TGCGCCAGCAGCTTTGGGGCAGGGGCCCAAGAGACCCAGTACTTC
TRBD1,TRBV25-1,TRBJ2-1,CASQGASYNEQFF,TGTGCCTCGCAGGGGGCGTCCTACAATGAGCAGTTCTTC
TRBD1,TRBV4-2,TRBJ1-1,CASSPQGAGEAFF,TGTGCCAGCAGCCCGCAGGGGGCAGGTGAAGCTTTCTTT
TRBD2,TRBV6-6,TRBJ2-3,CASRGGGAPDTQYF,TGTGCCAGCAGGGGCGGGGGGGCTCCAGATACGCAGTATTTT
-,TRBV27,TRBJ1-5,CASRATVGNQPQHF,TGTGCCAGCAGAGCGACAGTAGGCAATCAGCCCCAGCATTTT
TRBD1,TRBV7-2,TRBJ2-5,CASSLSGRGRETQYF,TGTGCCAGCAGCTTAAGTGGCAGGGGGCGCGAGACCCAGTACTTC